Listed below are T cell receptor beta chains from one sample, sequenced in a study of radiotherapy plus CTLA-4 blockade in lung cancer. Method: immunoSEQ multiplex PCR; TCRdb's copy keeps in-frame clones and lacks some. The sample includes 55,000 to 75,000 clones, 76% seen only once; the top ten take about a sixth. The material was peripheral blood, obtained from a patient treated with radiotherapy plus ipilimumab. These TCRs come from a human donor with non-small cell lung cancer whose response to radiotherapy plus ipilimumab could not be evaluated. Some clones in this sample may be carry-over from other donors' samples. CDR3s include the opening cysteine and the closing phenylalanine or tryptophan. A D gene is named only where the DNA matches it firmly. The listing skips clone size in some rows; elsewhere it reads once, few, many or a size class.

v_call	d_call	j_call	clone_size	cdr3_nt	cdr3_aa
TRBV5-1	TRBD1	TRBJ2-3	.	TGTGCCAGCAGCCCTGGACAGGGTGATACGCAGTATTTT	CASSPGQGDTQYF
TRBV7-9	.	TRBJ1-6	few	TGTGCCAGCAGCTCACAGGAGAATTCACCCCTCCACTTT	CASSSQENSPLHF
TRBV19	TRBD2	TRBJ2-3	.	TGTGCCAGTAGTATAGAGGCGGGGGGGAATACGCAGTATTTT	CASSIEAGGNTQYF
TRBV2	TRBD1	TRBJ1-6	.	TGTGCCAGCCAGGGACAGGCTGGATCACCCCTCCACTTT	CASQGQAGSPLHF
TRBV6-1	TRBD1	TRBJ2-4	few	TGTGCCAGCAGAGGACAGGGGTCCATTCAGTACTTC	CASRGQGSIQYF
TRBV7-2	TRBD1	TRBJ2-1	.	TGTGCCAGCAGCTTAGTCGGACAGGGATACAATGAGCAGTTCTTC	CASSLVGQGYNEQFF
TRBV19	.	TRBJ1-1	.	TGTGCCAGTAGAGACAGGAATACTGAAGCTTTCTTT	CASRDRNTEAFF
TRBV29-1	TRBD1	TRBJ2-5	.	TGCAGCGTACACCAGGGGGAGGAGACCCAGTACTTC	CSVHQGEETQYF
TRBV30	TRBD1	TRBJ2-1	.	TGTGCCTGGGACACCGGGACAGGGCCCAATGAGCAGTTCTTC	CAWDTGTGPNEQFF
TRBV7-2	TRBD2	TRBJ2-1	once	TGTGCCAGCAGCGAGCGGGGGGGCAGAGATGAGCAGTTCTTC	CASSERGGRDEQFF
TRBV7-9	.	TRBJ2-2	medium-sized	TGTGCCAGCAGCACGCTCGCGACAGAACTGAACACCGGGGAGCTGTTTTTT	CASSTLATELNTGELFF
TRBV28	.	TRBJ1-2	.	TGTGCCAGCAGTTTATCAGGACAGCTCTATGGCTACACCTTC	CASSLSGQLYGYTF
TRBV6-1	TRBD1	TRBJ2-1	.	TGTGCCAGCAGTGGAGGGACAGTTTCCTACAATGAGCAGTTCTTC	CASSGGTVSYNEQFF
TRBV5-6	.	TRBJ2-3	.	TGTGCCAGCAGCTTGGCGAGGGTTCGCACAGATACGCAGTATTTT	CASSLARVRTDTQYF
TRBV4-2	TRBD2	TRBJ2-3	.	TGTGCCAGCAGCACGACTAGCGGGGGGCGCACAGATACGCAGTATTTT	CASSTTSGGRTDTQYF
TRBV5-8	.	TRBJ1-5	.	TGTGCCAGCACCGCGGTTGGGCGGGGGAATCAGCCCCAGCATTTT	CASTAVGRGNQPQHF
TRBV4-1	TRBD1	TRBJ1-1	.	TGCGCCAGCAGCGAAGCCTCTCCCGGGACAGTGAACACTGAAGCTTTCTTT	CASSEASPGTVNTEAFF
TRBV7-2	.	TRBJ2-5	.	TGTGCCAGCAGCCAGGGGGGAGTGACCCAGTACTTC	CASSQGGVTQYF
TRBV14	TRBD2	TRBJ2-5	.	TGTGCCAGCAGCCAGGCTAGCGGGGGGGGGCCGGAACAAGAGACCCAGTACTTC	CASSQASGGGPEQETQYF
TRBV18	TRBD1	TRBJ2-1	.	TGTGCCAGCTCACTTTCCCCCGGACAGGGCTCCTACAATGAGCAGTTCTTC	CASSLSPGQGSYNEQFF
TRBV2	TRBD1	TRBJ1-2	.	TGTGCCAGCAGGGCCCGGACAGGACAGAGCTACACCTTC	CASRARTGQSYTF
TRBV15	TRBD1	TRBJ1-5	.	TGTGCCACCAGCAGAGGACCGGGACAGGACACCCTTTATAGCAATCAGCCCCAGCATTTT	CATSRGPGQDTLYSNQPQHF
TRBV7-2	.	TRBJ2-7	few	TGTGCCAGCAGCTTACTCAGGGTATCCTACGAGCAGTACTTC	CASSLLRVSYEQYF
TRBV19	.	TRBJ2-7	.	TGTGCCAGTAGTGGAGACTACGAGCAGTACTTC	CASSGDYEQYF
TRBV28	.	TRBJ2-2	.	TGTGCCAGCAGTTTACGGTCTTTCGGTTACACCGGGGAGCTGTTTTTT	CASSLRSFGYTGELFF
TRBV7-6	TRBD1	TRBJ2-6	once	TGTGCCAGCAGCTTAGCGACAGGGGGCCCTGGGGCCAACGTCCTGACTTTC	CASSLATGGPGANVLTF
TRBV2	.	TRBJ1-5	once	TGTGCCAGTAACAGGGATAGCAATCAGCCCCAGCATTTT	CASNRDSNQPQHF
TRBV10-3	.	TRBJ2-3	once	TGTGCCATCAGTCCAGGGGCGGATACGCAGTATTTT	CAISPGADTQYF
TRBV6-5	TRBD1	TRBJ1-1	.	TGTGCCAGCAGCCTTACGACAGGGGGGTGGACTGAAGCTTTCTTT	CASSLTTGGWTEAFF
TRBV9	TRBD1	TRBJ1-3	.	TGTGCCAGCAGCGTAGACGATCCGGGACAGGAGGGTTGGGTACGTGGAAACACCATATATTTT	CASSVDDPGQEGWVRGNTIYF
TRBV5-6	.	TRBJ2-1	.	TGTGCCAGCAGCTTGATCCTTAACAATGAGCAGTTCTTC	CASSLILNNEQFF
TRBV5-4	TRBD1	TRBJ2-2	.	TGTGCCAGCAGCTCGTGGACAGGGGTCAACACCGGGGAGCTGTTTTTT	CASSSWTGVNTGELFF
TRBV4-3	.	TRBJ2-3	.	TGCGCCAGCAGCCGCCGGGGCACAGATACGCAGTATTTT	CASSRRGTDTQYF
TRBV11-2	TRBD1	TRBJ1-1	.	TGTGCCAGCAGCTTGATTTTAGGGCAGGGGGCAAACACTGAAGCTTTCTTT	CASSLILGQGANTEAFF
TRBV11-2	TRBD1	TRBJ2-7	.	TGTGCCAGCAGCTTACTCCTATCTGGGACAGCCGACTACGAGCAGTACTTC	CASSLLLSGTADYEQYF